This TCR beta chain came from a study of blood T cell repertoires in COVID-19 (dated by TCRdb to between 2020 and 2021). Regarding the complete study: Samples from collaborators originated in the United States, Italy and Spain and spanned both the acute and convalescent phases of COVID-19. The sample metadata nearly always contained a de-identified subject ID, COVID-19 status, age in years and sex. Deeply sampled blood TCRbeta repertoires from subjects exposed to, actively infected with, or recovered from COVID-19 were included in the dataset. Where available, HLA class I and class II types were obtained from metadata supplied by the sample provider rather than from assay-based typing. The repertoires were made available in a free public database intended to serve as a resource for research on the immune response to SARS-CoV-2. The samples were drawn from the first 160 participants of the ongoing ImmuneRACE study and from some 1,300 subjects provided by 6 global collaborators. The material from the prospective study consisted of cDNA or gDNA derived from T cells, B-cell-depleted T cells, or PBMCs.

TCRbeta CDR3 regions were amplified from genomic DNA using the immunoSEQ Assay, a bias-controlled multiplex PCR. Regarding the original processing steps: Within the assay, amplification of reference gene primers was used to estimate how many nucleated cells each sample contained. Sequence reads were collapsed and filtered to measure the absolute abundance of every unique TCRbeta CDR3 rearrangement. Productive Simpson clonality was computed per sample as the square root of Simpson's diversity index over productive rearrangements. Entries here come from immuneACCESS through TCRdb and include only in-frame sequences with V and J called. Some clones fail to appear in such tables; in the studies checked, an unresolved V gene covers under half of the shortfall, and the cause of the remainder is unknown. V and J calls and clone size are copied from that table; D and trimming were computed from the DNA. This sample comprises a few hundred thousand clones, about 88% of them detected only once. 7.1% of the sample is in the top ten clones.

At one collaborating source in Seattle, patients were enrolled during active infection and were followed longitudinally through the course of disease. The collaborating institutions used their own protocols to collect whole blood in K2EDTA tubes. Collaborator samples were shipped for TCRbeta analysis as frozen whole blood, isolated PBMCs, or DNA extracted from either sample type. CDR1 and CDR2, looked up from the germline V gene, are ENHRY and SYGVKD. Trimming takes 6 bases off V and 8 bases off J; junction bases not matched to a gene: 10. From its cysteine to its phenylalanine, the CDR3 spans 15 amino acids. The sequence is cut down to CDR3 DNA, 45 bases in frame from base 1. General findings and caveats noted by the study authors: The quantity of clinical and demographic metadata differed by source and by participant and was supplied without curation.

Comments on this clone: Its recognized antigen is unknown. No quality values exist for individual bases; no much larger clone is one base distant.

This sequence was found in a woman aged 55-75 years with COVID-19, enrolled during active disease. The chain employs TRBV10-3 and TRBJ2-1; TRBD1 lines up with 10 middle nucleotides. The sample taken for sequencing was peripheral blood. For the CDR3, the sequence is CAISTPRDRGHEQFF. The base sequence is TGTGCCATCAGCACACCCCGGGACAGGGGTCATGAGCAGTTCTTC.